The clone carrying this T cell receptor beta chain was counted only a few times. Its antigen is as yet unknown. This entry is derived from a study of blood T cells in healthy people across ages. Study results and caveats: As age increased, TCR beta diversity per million T cells fell in a roughly linear fashion.

Every sample yielded at least 6.5 million isolated PBMCs. Next came a second PCR, run for about 7 to 12 cycles, which used a sample-barcoded 5' primer along with a J-beta primer mix. Each cDNA was tagged by a template-switch adaptor containing 12 random nucleotides. A single record per CDR3 protein comes from TCRdb applying MiXCR to the 5' RACE reads. In the table there are around 2 million distinct CDR3 sequences, about two fifths of which are singletons. Input material: blood. The sequence came from a human donor in good health.

The DNA of the CDR3 is TGTGCCAGCAGCTTAGGAGACTCCTCCGGGTACTTC. This encodes CASSLGDSSGYF. The genes are TRBV7-9 and TRBJ2-4; D call uncertain. The CDR3 covers 12 residues. Trimming removed 1 base at V and 15 bases at J, with 13 bases between. Germline V gene sequence: CDR1 SEHNR, CDR2 FQNEAQ (reference sequence). Full variable domain (missing parts from reference TRBV7-9 and TRBJ2-4): DTGVSQNPRHKITKRGQNVTFRCDPISEHNRLYWYRQTLGQGPEFLTYFQNEAQLEKSRLLSDRFSAERPKGSFSTLEIQRTEQGDSAMYLCASSLGDSSGYFGAGTRLSVL.